These 2 T cell receptor beta chains originate from one sample sequenced in a study of T cell responses to AZD1222 COVID-19 vaccine. Sequencing was performed with immunoSEQ multiplex PCR; in TCRdb, only in-frame clones are kept and a portion is missing. Altogether roughly 70,000 clones are present, around four fifths being singletons, with the ten largest covering around 5.4%. Sequenced here: peripheral blood, sampled on day 0 of AZD1222 vaccination. Source of these receptors: an adult in good health.

The V gene is TRBV10-3, the J gene TRBJ2-5; unclear D gene. Trimming took 0 bases from V and 5 from J, leaving 4 bases between them. The CDR3 extends over 12 amino acids. Germline V gene sequence: CDR1 ENHRY, CDR2 SYGVKD. DNA of the CDR3: TGTGCCATCAGTGAGTCCGGGGAGACCCAGTACTTC. This encodes CAISESGETQYF.

The chain is built from TRBV11-2 and TRBJ2-5; 9 bases fit TRBD2. The germline gives CDR1 SGHAT, CDR2 FQNNGV. The CDR3 sequence is 15 residues long. V dropped 4 bases and J dropped 1; count of bases not matched to a gene: 4. This CDR3 is CASSSVAGVQETQYF. The CDR3 DNA sequence: TGTGCCAGCAGCTCGGTAGCGGGGGTCCAAGAGACCCAGTACTTC.